Below are 3 T cell receptor beta chains sequenced from a single sample in a study of T-cell reconstitution after alpha-beta-depleted transplantation in children. A TCRbeta library incorporating unique molecular identifiers was prepared. MiXCR, run by TCRdb on the PCR reads, gives a single entry per CDR3 protein. The sample includes 100,000 or so distinct CDR3 sequences, around 15% of them seen just once. The sample was PBMCs, mostly from graft donor cells, taken 180 days after TCRalphabeta/CD19-depleted stem cell transplant. These receptor sequences come from a male patient between 2 and 10 years old who had a stem cell transplant for acute lymphoblastic leukemia, so the T cells may come from the graft donor.

By sample share, this clonotype is large. The V and J genes are TRBV21-1 and TRBJ1-2. TRBV21-1 is a known pseudogene. This CDR3 is built from 14 residues. The chain's CDR3 is CASSNGGSYYGYTF. CDR3 nucleotide sequence: TGTGCCAGCAGCAACGGCGGCAGTTACTATGGCTACACCTTC.

This chain uses TRBV13 with TRBJ1-5; possible D gene TRBD1, 5 bases. In germline, CDR1 is PRHDT, CDR2 FYEKMQ (reference sequence). Trimming removed 5 bases from V and 0 bases from J, with 20 bases in between. This CDR3 is built from 18 residues. The CDR3 DNA follows: TGTGCCAGCAGCCCTTATACAACAGGAATATATAGCAATCAGCCCCAGCATTTT. This sequence encodes CASSPYTTGIYSNQPQHF.

This clonotype showed up many times. The gene calls are TRBV3-1 and TRBJ1-5; no firm D call. V lost 0 bases, J lost 7 bases, and 7 bases lay in between. Per germline, CDR1 LGHDT and CDR2 YNNKEL (reference sequence). This CDR3 spans 13 amino acids. CDR3 sequence: CASSQEERQPQHF. CDR3 DNA: TGTGCCAGCAGCCAAGAAGAGAGGCAGCCCCAGCATTTT.